This entry lists 9 T cell receptor beta chains sequenced from one sample in a study of Ad26.COV2.S vaccination and SARS-CoV-2 variants. Regarding treatment: around 19 received Ad26.COV2.S at low or high dose, single or two shots; 5 received placebo; per-sample allocation not given. The study sampled participants on day 63 after the first vaccine or placebo injection. The assay was immunoSEQ multiplex PCR, and TCRdb's table has in-frame clones only and misses some. The table lists roughly 320,000 clones, 70% to 90% of them singletons. This material consisted of peripheral blood, taken in a trial of Ad26.COV2.S vaccine versus placebo. Receptors originate from a person aged 18-65 years who received the Ad26.COV2.S COVID-19 vaccine or a placebo.

Worth noting for this clone: The junction departs from the called germline gene at one end, perhaps through a read error. The chain is built from TRBV18 and TRBJ1-1; D gene uncertain. The CDR3 length is 14 residues. Germline V gene lookup returns CDR1 KGHSH and CDR2 LQKENI. The CDR3 nucleotides are TGTGCCAGTTCACCGTACGGGGTTAACACTGAAGCTTTCTTT. Amino acid sequence: CASSPYGVNTEAFF.

This clone was counted ten times or more. This chain links TRBV5-4 with TRBJ1-1; D remains ambiguous. Germline CDR1 is SGHNT and CDR2 is YYREEE (reference sequence). The CDR3 is made up of 12 amino acids. Between the trimmed V and J ends, which lost 1 base and 6 bases, there was a span of 7 bases. As DNA, the CDR3 is TGTGCCAGCAGCTTGTTTCAGGCTGAAGCTTTCTTT. This codes for CASSLFQAEAFF.

The chain joins TRBV5-4 to TRBJ1-6; D possibly corresponds to TRBD1 (5 bases). The CDR3 consists of 17 residues. Per germline, CDR1 SGHNT and CDR2 YYREEE (reference sequence). The V end was cut by 5 bases, the J end by 4 bases, with 19 bases between. CDR3 amino acids: CASSNLQGSPYNSPLHF. As DNA, the CDR3 is TGTGCCAGCAGTAATCTCCAGGGTTCTCCATATAATTCACCCCTCCACTTT.

The genes are TRBV19 and TRBJ2-1, with D tentatively TRBD1 or TRBD2 (5 bases each). V lost 3 bases and J 2 bases, leaving 8 bases between the germline ends. Looked up from germline, CDR1 is LNHDA and CDR2 is SQIVND (reference sequence). There are 14 residues in the CDR3. Here the CDR3 reads CASSIQGPYNEQFF. The CDR3 DNA reads as TGTGCCAGTAGTATTCAGGGACCCTACAATGAGCAGTTCTTC.

V and J are TRBV24-1 and TRBJ2-3; 10 bases align to TRBD2. The trim removed 4 bases at V and 9 bases at J, leaving 9 bases unmatched. The CDR3 consists of 15 residues. The germline CDR1 and CDR2 sequences are KGHDR and SFDVKD. The CDR3 spells CATSDPSGGTHTQYF. The CDR3 bases are TGTGCCACCAGTGACCCTAGCGGGGGAACTCACACGCAGTATTTT.

The chain uses TRBV6-2 or TRBV6-3 and TRBJ2-1; TRBD2 agrees at 8 bases. The CDR3 has 20 amino acids. V lost 2 bases and J lost 5; bases outside the gene matches: 20. Germline values: CDR1 MNHEY, CDR2 SVGEGT. This CDR3 reads CASSYLLAGGNTVANNEQFF. For the CDR3, the DNA is TGTGCCAGCAGTTACCTCCTGGCGGGGGGCAATACGGTCGCTAACAATGAGCAGTTCTTC.

The chain recombines TRBV4-3 with TRBJ1-1; D is perhaps TRBD1 (5 bases). The V gene lost 2 bases and the J gene lost 6 bases, with 16 bases spanning the gap. Germline CDR1 LGHNA, CDR2 YSLEER. The CDR3 contains 15 residues. CDR3 amino acids: CASSQLGAGSSEAFF. In nucleotides, the CDR3 is TGCGCCAGCAGCCAACTTGGGGCAGGGAGCTCTGAAGCTTTCTTT.

This rearrangement joins TRBV14 to TRBJ1-2, with D unclear. Germline CDR1 SGHDN, CDR2 FVKESK. Trimming cost V 1 base and J 3 bases, with 3 bases left between them. The CDR3 covers 12 residues. The chain's CDR3 is CASSQAYYGYTF. CDR3 DNA sequence: TGTGCCAGCAGCCAAGCATACTATGGCTACACCTTC. Variable domain in full (rest from reference TRBV14 and TRBJ1-2): EAGVTQFPSHSVIEKGQTVTLRCDPISGHDNLYWYRRVMGKEIKFLLHFVKESKQDESGMPNNRFLAERTGGTYSTLKVQPAELEDSGVYFCASSQAYYGYTFGSGTRLTVV.

The V gene is TRBV20-1, the J gene TRBJ1-2; D possibly corresponds to TRBD1 (5 bases). V shed 3 bases and J shed 7 bases, with 9 bases lying between them. Germline V gene sequence: CDR1 DFQATT, CDR2 SNEGSKA (reference sequence). This CDR3 region has 11 residues. The CDR3 coding sequence is TGCAGTGCTAGCAGGGTTGGTGGCTACACCTTC. The encoded protein is CSASRVGGYTF.